The 9 T cell receptor beta chains below all came from one sample that was sequenced in a study of blood T cell repertoires in COVID-19. Profiled with immunoSEQ multiplex PCR; TCRdb holds only in-frame clones, not every one. The repertoire consists of 200,000 or so clones, with roughly 90% occurring once and the leading ten covering 15% to 20%. The sequenced sample consisted of peripheral blood. The receptors originated from a man in his fifties or sixties with COVID-19, enrolled during active disease.

The V and J genes are TRBV6-6 and TRBJ1-2; perhaps TRBD1 as D (6 bases). CDR1 MNHNY and CDR2 SVGAGI come from the germline V gene (reference sequence). The CDR3 spans 15 residues. The ends were cut back, 0 bases at V and 8 bases at J, with 16 bases in the middle. The CDR3 DNA is TGTGCCAGCAGTTACTCTACAGGGAACCTGAGGGGCTACACCTTC. Translation: CASSYSTGNLRGYTF.

This clone was found a few times. The V call is TRBV28, the J call TRBJ2-7; D ambiguous. Germline V gene lookup returns CDR1 MDHEN and CDR2 SYDVKM. The CDR3 has 14 residues. Trimming removed 2 bases at V and 3 bases at J, with 11 bases between. DNA of the CDR3: TGTGCCAGCAGTTTACAACAGCTAATCTACGAGCAGTACTTC. Translation gives CASSLQQLIYEQYF.

This chain connects TRBV6-5 to TRBJ2-1, with D perhaps matching TRBD2 (6 bases). The CDR3 loop spans 15 amino acids. V lost 7 bases, J lost 4 bases, and 17 bases lay in between. The germline CDR1 and CDR2 sequences are MNHEY and SVGAGI. The CDR3 DNA sequence: TGTGCCAGCACCCTCGGGGCGGGGAGTTACAATGAGCAGTTCTTC. Amino acid sequence: CASTLGAGSYNEQFF.

For the CDR3, the DNA is TGTGCCAGCAGTTACACCCTTGGGGGCCTGTTAGCAGATACGCAGTATTTT. Its translation: CASSYTLGGLLADTQYF. This chain connects TRBV6-2 or TRBV6-3 to TRBJ2-3; D perhaps matches TRBD1 (6 bases). The germline V gene encodes CDR1 MNHEY and CDR2 SVGEGT. This CDR3 comprises 17 residues. V lost 2 bases, J lost 4 bases, and 19 bases lay in between.

The chain carries TRBV19 and TRBJ1-5; 10 nucleotides align to TRBD1. Germline CDR1 is LNHDA and CDR2 is SQIVND (reference sequence). Losses at the gene ends were 6 bases for V and 1 base for J; bases not matched to a gene: 9. The CDR3 runs 17 residues. CDR3 in DNA: TGTGCCAGTAGCACGACCGGGACAGGGGTGAGCAATCAGCCCCAGCATTTT. It is translated as CASSTTGTGVSNQPQHF.

The rearrangement links TRBV5-1 to TRBJ2-7, with D perhaps matching TRBD2 (5 bases). CDR1 and CDR2 from the germline V gene are SGHRS and YFSETQ. V dropped 0 bases and J dropped 7 bases, with 5 bases sitting between them. The CDR3 sequence is 11 residues long. CDR3 sequence: CASSLGGEQYF. The CDR3 region has the DNA TGCGCCAGCAGCTTGGGAGGGGAGCAGTACTTC. Full variable domain (missing parts from reference TRBV5-1 and TRBJ2-7): KAGVTQTPRYLIKTRGQQVTLSCSPISGHRSVSWYQQTPGQGLQFLFEYFSETQRNKGNFPGRFSGRQFSNSRSEMNVSTLELGDSALYLCASSLGGEQYFGPGTRLTVT.

The CDR3 sequence is CASSGGSEAFF. The CDR3 nucleotides read TGTGCCAGCTCAGGGGGCAGTGAAGCTTTCTTT. The chain carries TRBV5-6 and TRBJ1-1, with 8 bases that match TRBD1. V lost 7 bases and J lost 7; bases outside the gene matches: 3. CDR1 and CDR2 from the germline V gene are SGHDT and YYEEEE. The CDR3 has 11 amino acids.

The gene calls are TRBV2 and TRBJ2-3; D possibly corresponds to TRBD2 (5 bases). Germline lookup yields CDR1 SNHLY and CDR2 FYNNEI. Trimming removed 0 bases at V and 0 bases at J, with 13 bases between. This CDR3 region has 17 residues. The CDR3 loop is CASSEALGGLSTDTQYF. The CDR3 nucleotides read TGTGCCAGCAGTGAAGCGCTTGGCGGGCTTAGCACAGATACGCAGTATTTT.

J is TRBJ2-1 and V is TRBV25-1, with TRBD2 identical over 13 bases. This CDR3 is built from 16 residues. Germline V gene data show CDR1 as MGHDK and CDR2 as SYGVNS. Losses at the gene ends were 3 bases for V and 10 bases for J; bases not matched to a gene: 9. Written as DNA, the CDR3 is TGTGCCAGCAGTGATCCACTAGCGGGAGGGCCTCGGGAGCAGTTCTTC. Protein product: CASSDPLAGGPREQFF.